Following are 18 T cell receptor beta chains from one sample sequenced in a study of human T cells and chemical hapten exposure. Indicated time point: patch test 2, 6 weeks after DPC sensitization. As for treatment: therapeutic diphenylcyclopropenone sensitization with weekly scalp DPC. TCRdb passed the RACE reads through MiXCR, listing each CDR3 protein once. The sample gives some 350,000 distinct CDR3 sequences, around 6% of which show up once; about 5.4% is in the top ten. The material sequenced was whole blood, taken in connection with sensitization to the hapten diphenylcyclopropenone (DPC). The receptors here all came from a woman aged 18-35 years with alopecia areata. Some clones in this sample may be carry-over from other donors' samples.

This clonotype was recorded at least ten times. The chain is built from TRBV5-5 and TRBJ2-1; D is possibly TRBD2 (5 bases). Per the germline V gene, CDR1 is SGHKS and CDR2 is YYEKEE (reference sequence). The V gene lost 4 bases and the J gene lost 6 bases, with 11 bases spanning the gap. The CDR3 runs to 13 residues. This CDR3 reads CASSPGLLNEQFF. In DNA form, the CDR3 reads TGTGCCAGCAGCCCCGGACTCCTCAATGAGCAGTTCTTC.

This clonotype has ten or more counts. V is TRBV6-5 and J is TRBJ1-1; D gene uncertain. Trimming took 2 bases from V and 0 from J, leaving 10 bases between them. CDR3 length: 15 amino acids. Germline V gene data show CDR1 as MNHEY and CDR2 as SVGAGI. In DNA, the CDR3 is TGTGCCAGCAGTTACGTTGGCAGTCTGAACACTGAAGCTTTCTTT. Translating it yields CASSYVGSLNTEAFF.

The chain links TRBV18 to TRBJ2-3; D may correspond to TRBD1 or TRBD2 (6 bases each). This CDR3 is 15 amino acids long. Deletions cut 4 bases from V and 2 bases from J, with 13 bases between. Germline-derived CDR1 and CDR2 are KGHSH and LQKENI. CDR3 coding DNA: TGTGCCAGCTCACGTGAGAGGGGGGCCACAGATACGCAGTATTTT. Protein: CASSRERGATDTQYF.

This sequence joins TRBV4-3 and TRBJ2-7; 8 bases line up with TRBD1. J was trimmed by 5 bases and V by 4 bases; bases with no gene match: 19. The CDR3 is made up of 18 amino acids. Germline lookup yields CDR1 LGHNA and CDR2 YSLEER. The CDR3 DNA reads TGCGCCAGCAGCCCCGCGGTTCCTGACAGGGGCCACCCCCACGAGCAGTACTTC. This translates into CASSPAVPDRGHPHEQYF.

This clonotype was seen at least ten times. The V gene is TRBV6-2 or TRBV6-3, the J gene TRBJ1-2, with unresolved D. Per the germline V gene, CDR1 is MNHEY and CDR2 is SVGEGT. This CDR3 is built from 17 residues. V lost 0 bases and J lost 1, with 15 bases in between. The CDR3 DNA is TGTGCCAGCAGTTACTCGTCGGGCCAAGTGGGTAACTATGGCTACACCTTC. Translated: CASSYSSGQVGNYGYTF.

About this clonotype: A read error may account for a junction end that differs from germline. The V call is TRBV27, the J call TRBJ1-5; D is possibly TRBD1 (5 bases). This CDR3 has 15 residues. CDR1 MNHEY and CDR2 SMNVEV come from the germline V gene (reference sequence). Here the CDR3 reads CASSLGYGGNQPQRF. The CDR3 nucleotides are TGTGCCAGCAGTTTAGGTTACGGGGGGAATCAGCCCCAGCGTTTT.

This clonotype was seen more than once but under ten times. The gene calls are TRBV3-1 and TRBJ2-3; D possibly corresponds to TRBD1 (6 bases). Germline-derived CDR1 and CDR2 are LGHDT and YNNKEL (reference sequence). The CDR3 loop spans 13 amino acids. V lost 2 bases to trimming and J lost 8 bases, with 11 bases between them. CDR3 nucleotides: TGTGCCAGCAGCCAATTACAGGGCGCTACGCAGTATTTT. It codes for CASSQLQGATQYF.

This clonotype was found many times. The V and J genes are TRBV12-5 and TRBJ1-5; D is unclear. Between the trimmed V and J ends, which lost 3 bases and 7 bases, there was a span of 22 bases. The CDR3 totals 17 residues. Germline V CDR1 and CDR2: LGHNT, FRNRAP. CDR3 DNA: TGTGCTAGTGGTTTCGATCGAGGGTTTGAGAGGGAGCAGCCCCAGCATTTT. It translates to CASGFDRGFEREQPQHF. Together with reference TRBV12-5 and TRBJ1-5, the CDR3 gives the full variable domain: DARVTQTPRHKVTEMGQEVTMRCQPILGHNTVFWYRQTMMQGLELLAYFRNRAPLDDSGMPKDRFSAEMPDATLATLKIQPSEPRDSAVYFCASGFDRGFEREQPQHFGDGTRLSIL.

This chain uses TRBV18 with TRBJ2-3, with D hard to call. The CDR3 runs to 14 residues. The V gene lost 5 bases and the J gene lost 5 bases, with 14 bases spanning the gap. CDR1 KGHSH and CDR2 LQKENI come from the germline V gene. CDR3 sequence reads: CASSSLAFEDTQYF. The CDR3 DNA reads TGTGCCAGCTCATCTTTAGCCTTCGAAGATACGCAGTATTTT.

This clonotype has ten or more counts. The chain carries TRBV20-1 and TRBJ1-2, with D unresolved. The CDR3 totals 13 residues. Germline V gene lookup returns CDR1 DFQATT and CDR2 SNEGSKA (reference sequence). V dropped 0 bases and J dropped 5 bases, with 10 bases sitting between them. The CDR3: CSARDITQYGYTF. The CDR3 region has the DNA TGCAGTGCTAGAGATATAACCCAGTATGGCTACACCTTC.

This clonotype was detected ten times or more. The chain recombines TRBV7-2 with TRBJ2-3; 11 bases are shared with TRBD2. V lost 5 bases and J lost 2; bases outside the gene matches: 3. CDR3 size: 15 residues. Germline CDR1 is SGHTA and CDR2 is FQGNSA. Written as DNA, the CDR3 is TGTGCCAGCAGCACTAGCGGGGGTTACACAGATACGCAGTATTTT. It yields the protein CASSTSGGYTDTQYF.

This clonotype was observed at least ten times. This chain joins TRBV7-8 and TRBJ2-3; D might be TRBD2 (5 bases). Germline V gene data show CDR1 as SGHVS and CDR2 as FQNEAQ. The V end was cut by 0 bases, the J end by 3 bases, with 10 bases between. The CDR3 is 15 amino acids. For the CDR3, the DNA is TGTGCCAGCAGCTTAGCGGTGGACTGGACAGATACGCAGTATTTT. This sequence encodes CASSLAVDWTDTQYF.

This chain links TRBV9 with TRBJ1-6; the D is unclear. V dropped 0 bases and J dropped 9 bases, with 4 bases sitting between them. Germline V gene data show CDR1 as SGDLS and CDR2 as YYNGEE. The CDR3 contains 12 residues. CDR3 DNA: TGTGCCAGCAGCGTAGCTGGTTCACCCCTCCACTTT. Encoded protein: CASSVAGSPLHF.

This clonotype was observed at least ten times. V gene TRBV12-3 or TRBV12-4 combines with J gene TRBJ1-6; no clear D gene. This CDR3 spans 13 amino acids. The V end was cut by 6 bases, the J end by 8 bases, with 11 bases between. The CDR3 nucleotides read TGTGCCAGCAGCCCTGATCTGGATTCACCCCTCCACTTT. Its translation is CASSPDLDSPLHF.

This clonotype was seen ten or more times. This chain's CDR3 is CASSHGGETSIINEQFF. The CDR3 DNA is TGTGCCAGCAGCCATGGGGGCGAGACTAGCATAATAAATGAGCAGTTCTTC. The V call is TRBV3-1, the J call TRBJ2-1; D may be TRBD2 (7 bases). The CDR3 sequence is 17 residues long. V lost 3 bases and J 7 bases, leaving 22 bases between the germline ends. Germline CDR1 and CDR2: LGHDT and YNNKEL (reference sequence).

The chain is built from TRBV20-1 and TRBJ1-1; 9 positions agree with TRBD1. The V gene's germline CDR1 is DFQATT and CDR2 SNEGSKA (reference sequence). The CDR3 totals 15 residues. V shed 1 base and J 7 bases; nucleotides not matched to a gene: 10. This CDR3 reads CSARGTGGEKNEAFF. CDR3 DNA: TGCAGTGCTAGAGGAACAGGGGGCGAAAAGAATGAAGCTTTCTTT.

Ten or more counts support this clonotype. This rearrangement joins TRBV7-9 to TRBJ1-5; D remains unclear. Trimming removed 5 bases at V and 1 base at J, with 9 bases between. The germline V gene has CDR1 SEHNR and CDR2 FQNEAQ (reference sequence). The CDR3 sequence is 14 residues long. The CDR3 reads CASSPSWSNQPQHF. CDR3 DNA sequence: TGTGCCAGCAGCCCATCGTGGAGCAATCAGCCCCAGCATTTT.

The chain carries TRBV10-3 and TRBJ1-1, with no clear D. V shed 4 bases and J shed 1 base, with 10 bases lying between them. CDR1 is ENHRY, CDR2 SYGVKD, per germline. The CDR3 sequence is 14 residues long. This chain's CDR3 is CAISVQEGNTEAFF. DNA of the CDR3: TGTGCCATCAGTGTTCAGGAGGGGAACACTGAAGCTTTCTTT.